This note documents a single TCR beta chain sequence. Its antigen is still unknown. The sample is drawn from a study of shared clonotypes between healthy human individuals. The study's findings and limits: A generally larger estimated richness was seen in naive subsets than in memory subsets. Sampling was confined to blood; repertoires within tissues likely differ.

Assay used: immunoSEQ multiplex PCR; TCRdb lists only in-frame clones, some missing. The sample lists about 2 million clones; roughly 95% were seen once. Naive-designated CD8 cells lacked CD45RO, were positively enriched for CCR7, and omitted terminally differentiated effector memory CD45RA+ cells. Recent acute infections and vaccinations were absent in the healthy HIV-negative adult donors. Germline V gives CDR1 SEHNR, CDR2 FQNEAQ (reference sequence). V was pared by 3 bases and J by 5 bases, with 13 bases between. The CDR3 consists of 15 residues. This TCR was recovered from a man younger than 30 in good health. The sequenced sample consisted of naive CD8+ T cells sorted from blood. The V gene is TRBV7-9, the J gene TRBJ1-4; D possibly corresponds to TRBD1 (5 bases). The CDR3 DNA reads as TGTGCCAGCAGCTTGGATGGGGGACGGAATGAAAAACTGTTTTTT. Amino acids: CASSLDGGRNEKLFF.